This TCR beta chain was captured in a study of CXCR3-negative and CXCR3-positive naive CD8 T cells (dated by TCRdb to the late 2010s). Describing the broader study: In total, 130 million to 150 million TRB reads were obtained, which works out to roughly 1.5 +/- 0.3 million reads per library. Diversity and physicochemical repertoire analyses covered around 10 donors pooled from two independent experiments. The TRBV-TRBJ cluster analysis covered naive subsets from roughly five donors and memory cells from 3 donors.

The instrument was a NextSeq 550. The Human TCR Profiling Kit (MiLaboratory) was used to make UMI-labeled 5' RACE TRB cDNA libraries. The full amount of extracted RNA was used for cDNA synthesis, and the full amount of resulting cDNA was used for PCR amplification. Libraries were prepared in parallel with an identical number of PCR cycles. As for the authors' bioinformatics: With a requirement of at least two reads per UMI, MIGEC and MiXCR extracted about 50,000 +/- 10,000 unique UMI-labeled TRB cDNA molecules per library. Each library averaged about 37,000 +/- 9,700 functional in-frame TRB CDR3 nucleotide clonotypes without stop codons. After downsampling to 5000 UMI-labeled TRB molecules per sample, diversity metrics, including normalized Shannon-Wiener and Chao1, were computed in VDJtools. VDJtools computed clonotype-size-weighted physicochemical properties of the central five CDR3 residues: interaction energy, strength, volume and Kidera factor 4. After reprocessing by TCRdb, each CDR3 protein sequence is one entry, and no DNA is given. These V and J calls derive from TCRdb rather than the authors' analysis. This sample's clone table shows 75,000 to 100,000 distinct CDR3 sequences. In total, the top ten clones hold 0.7% to 1% of the sample.

The paper as a whole reports these results and caveats: Compared with CXCR3-negative naive cells, CXCR3-positive naive cells had TRB CDR3s with higher hydrophobicity (lower Kidera factor 4), lower energy, and higher strength and volume indices. TRBV-TRBJ usage was similar between naive CXCR3-negative and CXCR3-positive cells from the same donor, while memory cells showed distinct patterns. Comparably high repertoire diversity was found in both naive subsets, whereas much lower repertoire diversity was found in memory CD8+ T cells. Because surface CD5, which is linked to self-reactivity in mice, was comparable between the naive subsets, TCR interaction strength was also inferred from the physicochemical properties of TRB CDR3s. Because CXCR3 expression was partially decreased after cryopreservation, freshly isolated PBMCs were used for most assays.

Comments on this clonotype: What antigen it recognizes has not been identified.

Each CD8+ T cell subset was flow-sorted in triplicate, and approximately 280,000 cells per subset were placed directly into RLT lysis buffer. To exclude memory contaminants, naive CD8+ T cells were stringently defined as CD45RO-CCR7+CD27+CD95-. Using standard density gradient centrifugation, peripheral blood mononuclear cells were isolated from buffy coats. A FACSAria III was used to flow-sort naive CXCR3-negative and CXCR3-positive CD8+ T cells. Total RNA was extracted from sorted cells using an RNeasy Mini Kit. The CDR3 covers 14 residues, taking in both the cysteine and the phenylalanine. No DNA accompanies this entry. For CDR1 and CDR2, the germline V gene lists MNHEY and SVGAGI.

The sample taken for sequencing was naive CXCR3+ CD8+ T cells from blood. The cell subset or site label, as the study defines it: CD45RO-CCR7+CD27+CD95- naive CD8+ T cells expressing CXCR3 (TNR3+). The chain uses TRBV6-5 and TRBJ2-7; TCRdb returns TRBD1, unconfirmable since there is no DNA. This TCR came from a human donor in good health. Some clones in this sample may be carry-over from other donors' samples. The CDR3 has the sequence CASSPGAPPYEQYF.